Following are 14 T cell receptor beta chains from one sample sequenced in a study of blood T cell repertoires in COVID-19. Using immunoSEQ multiplex PCR, the repertoire was profiled, and TCRdb retains in-frame clones only, with some absent. The data show about 140,000 clones, with around 88% seen just once and around 3% held by the top ten. Input material: peripheral blood. These receptors were collected from a man in his sixties with active or convalescent COVID-19.

The CDR3 sequence: CASSLGLPSDEQFF. CDR3 in DNA: TGTGCCAGCAGCTTGGGACTACCGAGCGATGAGCAGTTCTTC. The gene calls are TRBV7-3 and TRBJ2-1, with TRBD2 matching 7 bases. This CDR3 is 14 amino acids long. V lost 3 bases and J lost 8; bases outside the gene matches: 7. Germline CDR1 is SGHTA and CDR2 is FQGTGA.

The rearrangement uses TRBV11-2 and TRBJ1-5, with D perhaps matching TRBD1 (6 bases). V dropped 3 bases and J dropped 5 bases, with 8 bases sitting between them. Per the germline V gene, CDR1 is SGHAT and CDR2 is FQNNGV. This CDR3 has 13 amino acids. CDR3 residues: CASSLGADQPQHF. The DNA for the CDR3 is TGTGCCAGCAGCTTGGGGGCCGATCAGCCCCAGCATTTT.

The chain employs TRBV28 and TRBJ1-1; TRBD1 aligns across 7 bases. CDR1 and CDR2 from the germline V gene are MDHEN and SYDVKM. V shed 7 bases and J 2 bases; nucleotides not matched to a gene: 7. The length of the CDR3 is 14 residues. In nucleotides, the CDR3 is TGTGCCAGCATCCCCGGACAGGCTAACACTGAAGCTTTCTTT. It yields the protein CASIPGQANTEAFF.

CDR3 sequence reads: CASSPGQTLNTEAFF. CDR3 sequence (DNA): TGTGCCAGCAGCCCGGGACAGACCTTGAACACTGAAGCTTTCTTT. This chain joins TRBV16 and TRBJ1-1; 7 nucleotides align to TRBD1. The CDR3 is 15 amino acids. After removal of 4 bases from V and 0 bases from J, the junction contained 5 bases not matched to a gene. CDR1 KGHSY and CDR2 FQNENV come from the germline V gene.

The genes are TRBV12-3 or TRBV12-4 and TRBJ1-2; D ambiguous. The CDR3 is 13 residues long. V was cut by 2 bases and J by 4 bases, with 8 bases left in between. The CDR3 protein is CASSLTAIYGYTF. CDR3 coding DNA: TGTGCCAGCAGTTTAACAGCTATCTATGGCTACACCTTC.

The CDR3 region has the DNA TGTGCCAGCAGCTTAGGGCCGACCCAGTACTTC. Protein: CASSLGPTQYF. The rearrangement uses TRBV11-2 and TRBJ2-5; the D is unclear. Per the germline V gene, CDR1 is SGHAT and CDR2 is FQNNGV. Trimming removed 1 base from V and 7 bases from J, with 4 bases in between. The CDR3 totals 11 residues.

The rearrangement joins TRBV3-1 (or the pseudogene TRBV3-2) to TRBJ2-7; 7 positions agree with TRBD1. V gave up 4 bases and J gave up 4 bases; unmatched junction bases: 4. Germline V lookup: CDR1 LGHDT, CDR2 YNNKEL (reference sequence). This CDR3 contains 13 residues. For the CDR3, the DNA is TGTGCCAGCAGCCCTAAACAGGGGTACGAGCAGTACTTC. It encodes CASSPKQGYEQYF.

The V gene is TRBV4-1, the J gene TRBJ1-2; TRBD1 might be the D (6 bases). Germline CDR1 MGHRA, CDR2 YSYEKL. V was cut by 0 bases and J by 5 bases, with 13 bases left in between. The CDR3 totals 15 residues. DNA for the CDR3: TGCGCCAGCAGCCAAGATCCGACAGGACCATATGGCTACACCTTC. This translates into CASSQDPTGPYGYTF.

The V and J genes are TRBV19 and TRBJ1-5, with D perhaps matching TRBD1 (5 bases). Germline assignment: CDR1 LNHDA and CDR2 SQIVND (reference sequence). The CDR3 totals 14 residues. V lost 6 bases and J lost 0, with 9 bases in between. The CDR3 reads CASSDSYSNQPQHF. The CDR3 region has the DNA TGTGCCAGTAGCGACAGTTATAGCAATCAGCCCCAGCATTTT.

The chain carries TRBV7-2 and TRBJ1-3; no definite D call. V lost 1 base and J lost 5, with 18 bases in between. The CDR3 has 17 amino acids. Germline V gene data show CDR1 as SGHTA and CDR2 as FQGNSA. In DNA, the CDR3 is TGTGCCAGCAGCTTAGGTCCCGGTAGCCGTGCCAGAAACACCATATATTTT. Its protein is CASSLGPGSRARNTIYF. Full variable domain (missing parts from reference TRBV7-2 and TRBJ1-3): GAGVSQSPSNKVTEKGKDVELRCDPISGHTALYWYRQSLGQGLEFLIYFQGNSAPDKSGLPSDRFSAERTGGSVSTLTIQRTQQEDSAVYLCASSLGPGSRARNTIYFGEGSWLTVV.

V is TRBV5-1 and J is TRBJ1-6, with unresolved D. V lost 0 bases and J lost 9, with 7 bases in between. This CDR3 comprises 13 residues. Germline V gene lookup returns CDR1 SGHRS and CDR2 YFSETQ. The CDR3 region has the DNA TGCGCCAGCAGCTTGGCCATAGCTTCACCCCTCCACTTT. It encodes CASSLAIASPLHF.

This clone occurred a few times. The chain links TRBV6-6 to TRBJ2-7; D perhaps matches TRBD1 (6 bases). CDR3 length: 15 amino acids. V was clipped by 0 bases and J by 5 bases, with 14 bases between them. The V gene's germline CDR1 is MNHNY and CDR2 SVGAGI (reference sequence). CDR3 amino acids: CASSYSGSQGNEQYF. CDR3 nucleotide sequence: TGTGCCAGCAGTTACTCGGGCAGCCAGGGGAACGAGCAGTACTTC.

The chain combines TRBV25-1 with TRBJ2-5, with D possibly matching TRBD1 (6 bases). Germline-derived CDR1 and CDR2 are MGHDK and SYGVNS. The CDR3 runs to 13 residues. V lost 6 bases and J 5 bases, leaving 13 bases between the germline ends. CDR3 sequence reads: CASRAQGWETQYF. CDR3 bases: TGTGCCAGCAGGGCACAGGGTTGGGAGACCCAGTACTTC.

In DNA form, the CDR3 reads TGTGCCACCAGTGATTGGTCTAGCGGGAGTGATACGCAGTATTTT. Translating it yields CATSDWSSGSDTQYF. This chain uses TRBV24-1 with TRBJ2-3; TRBD2 agrees at 10 bases. V lost 2 bases and J lost 6; bases outside the gene matches: 4. The germline CDR1 and CDR2 sequences are KGHDR and SFDVKD. The CDR3 contains 15 residues.